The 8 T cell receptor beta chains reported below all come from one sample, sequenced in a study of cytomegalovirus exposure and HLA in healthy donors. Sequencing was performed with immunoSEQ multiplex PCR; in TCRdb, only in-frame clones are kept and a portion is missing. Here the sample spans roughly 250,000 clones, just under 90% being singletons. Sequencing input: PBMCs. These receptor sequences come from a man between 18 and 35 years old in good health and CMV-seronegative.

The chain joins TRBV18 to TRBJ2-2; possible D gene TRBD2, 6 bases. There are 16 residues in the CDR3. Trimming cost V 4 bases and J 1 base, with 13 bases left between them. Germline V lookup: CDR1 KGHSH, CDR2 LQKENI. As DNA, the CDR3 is TGTGCCAGCTCACAAAACGGGGGTTTGAACACCGGGGAGCTGTTTTTT. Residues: CASSQNGGLNTGELFF.

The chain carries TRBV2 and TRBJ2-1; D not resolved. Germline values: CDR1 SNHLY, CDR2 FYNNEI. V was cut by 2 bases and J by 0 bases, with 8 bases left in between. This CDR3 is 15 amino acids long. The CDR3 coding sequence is TGTGCCAGCAGTGAATCGGGTAGCTCCTACAATGAGCAGTTCTTC. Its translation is CASSESGSSYNEQFF.

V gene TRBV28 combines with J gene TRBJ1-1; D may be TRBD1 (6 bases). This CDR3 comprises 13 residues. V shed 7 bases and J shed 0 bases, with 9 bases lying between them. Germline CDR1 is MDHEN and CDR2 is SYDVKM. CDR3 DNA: TGTGCCAGCACTGGGACACTGAACACTGAAGCTTTCTTT. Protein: CASTGTLNTEAFF. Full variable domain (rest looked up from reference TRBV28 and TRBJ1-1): DVKVTQSSRYLVKRTGEKVFLECVQDMDHENMFWYRQDPGLGLRLIYFSYDVKMKEKGDIPEGYSVSREKKERFSLILESASTNQTSMYLCASTGTLNTEAFFGQGTRLTVV.

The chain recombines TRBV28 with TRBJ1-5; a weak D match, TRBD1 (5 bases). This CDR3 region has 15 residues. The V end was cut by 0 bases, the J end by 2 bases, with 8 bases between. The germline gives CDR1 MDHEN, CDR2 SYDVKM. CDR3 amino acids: CASSLWQGGNQPQHF. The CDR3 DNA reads TGTGCCAGCAGTTTATGGCAGGGCGGCAATCAGCCCCAGCATTTT.

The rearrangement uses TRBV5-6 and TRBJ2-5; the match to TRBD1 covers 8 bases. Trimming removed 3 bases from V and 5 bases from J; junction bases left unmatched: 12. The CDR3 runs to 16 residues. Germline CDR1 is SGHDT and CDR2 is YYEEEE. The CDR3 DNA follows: TGTGCCAGCAGCTCATTTCGGACAGGGCAATTGGAGACCCAGTACTTC. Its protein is CASSSFRTGQLETQYF.

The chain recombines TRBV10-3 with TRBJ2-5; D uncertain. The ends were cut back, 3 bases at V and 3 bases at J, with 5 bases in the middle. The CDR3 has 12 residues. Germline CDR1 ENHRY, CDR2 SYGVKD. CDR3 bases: TGTGCCATCAGTGAACAGAAAGAGACCCAGTACTTC. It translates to CAISEQKETQYF.

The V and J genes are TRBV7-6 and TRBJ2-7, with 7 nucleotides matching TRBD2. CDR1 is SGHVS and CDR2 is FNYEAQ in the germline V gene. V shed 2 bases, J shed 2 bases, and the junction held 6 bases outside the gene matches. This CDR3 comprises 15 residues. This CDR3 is CASSLRGGETYEQYF. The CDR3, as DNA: TGTGCCAGCAGCTTACGGGGAGGGGAAACCTACGAGCAGTACTTC.

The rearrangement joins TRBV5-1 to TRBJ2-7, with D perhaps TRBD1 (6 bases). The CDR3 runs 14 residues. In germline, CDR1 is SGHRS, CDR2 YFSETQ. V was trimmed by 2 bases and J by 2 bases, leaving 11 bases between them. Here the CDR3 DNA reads TGCGCCAGCAGCTTTTCAGGGGTAACCTACGAGCAGTACTTC. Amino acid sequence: CASSFSGVTYEQYF.